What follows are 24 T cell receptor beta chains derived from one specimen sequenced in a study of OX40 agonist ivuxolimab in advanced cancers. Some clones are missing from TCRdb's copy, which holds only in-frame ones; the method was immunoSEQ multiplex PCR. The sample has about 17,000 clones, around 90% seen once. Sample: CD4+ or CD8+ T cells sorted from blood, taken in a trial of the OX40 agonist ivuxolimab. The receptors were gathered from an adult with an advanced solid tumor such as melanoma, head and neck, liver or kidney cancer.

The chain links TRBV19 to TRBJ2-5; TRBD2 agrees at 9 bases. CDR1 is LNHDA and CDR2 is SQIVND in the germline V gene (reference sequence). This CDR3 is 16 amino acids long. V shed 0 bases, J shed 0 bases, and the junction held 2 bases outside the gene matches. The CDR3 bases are TGTGCCAGTAGTATAGACAAGCGGGGGGACCAAGAGACCCAGTACTTC. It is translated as CASSIDKRGDQETQYF. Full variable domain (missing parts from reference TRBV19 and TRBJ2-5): DGGITQSPKYLFRKEGQNVTLSCEQNLNHDAMYWYRQDPGQGLRLIYYSQIVNDFQKGDIAEGYSVSREKKESFPLTVTSAQKNPTAFYLCASSIDKRGDQETQYFGPGTRLLVL.

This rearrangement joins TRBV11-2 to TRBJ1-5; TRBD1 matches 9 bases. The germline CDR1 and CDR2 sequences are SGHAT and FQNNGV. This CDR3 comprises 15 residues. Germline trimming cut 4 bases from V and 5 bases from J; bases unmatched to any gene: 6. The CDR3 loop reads CASSSGQGTDQPQHF. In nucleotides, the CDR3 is TGTGCCAGCAGCTCCGGACAGGGGACGGATCAGCCCCAGCATTTT. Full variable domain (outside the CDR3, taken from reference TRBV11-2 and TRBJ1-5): EAGVAQSPRYKIIEKRQSVAFWCNPISGHATLYWYQQILGQGPKLLIQFQNNGVVDDSQLPKDRFSAERLKGVDSTLKIQPAKLEDSAVYLCASSSGQGTDQPQHFGDGTRLSIL.

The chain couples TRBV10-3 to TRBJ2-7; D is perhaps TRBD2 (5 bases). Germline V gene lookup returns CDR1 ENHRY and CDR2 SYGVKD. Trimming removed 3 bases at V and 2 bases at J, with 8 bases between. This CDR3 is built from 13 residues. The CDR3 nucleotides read TGTGCCATCAGTGATGGGAGTCCCTACGAGCAGTACTTC. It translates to CAISDGSPYEQYF.

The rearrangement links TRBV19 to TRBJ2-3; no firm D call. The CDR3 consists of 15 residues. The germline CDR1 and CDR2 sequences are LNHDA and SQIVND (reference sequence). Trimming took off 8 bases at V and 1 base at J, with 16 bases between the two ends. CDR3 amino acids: CASRLTWAGTDTQYF. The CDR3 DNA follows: TGTGCCAGTCGCCTTACATGGGCGGGCACAGATACGCAGTATTTT.

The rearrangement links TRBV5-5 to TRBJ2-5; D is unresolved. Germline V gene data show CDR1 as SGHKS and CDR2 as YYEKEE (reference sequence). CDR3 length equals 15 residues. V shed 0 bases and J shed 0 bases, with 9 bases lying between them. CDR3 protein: CASSLESYYQETQYF. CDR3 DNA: TGTGCCAGCAGCTTGGAGAGTTATTACCAAGAGACCCAGTACTTC.

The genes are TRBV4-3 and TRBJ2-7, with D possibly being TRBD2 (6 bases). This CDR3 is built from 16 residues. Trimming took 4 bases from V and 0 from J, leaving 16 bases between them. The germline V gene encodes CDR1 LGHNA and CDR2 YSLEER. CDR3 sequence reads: CASSRSGPGDSYEQYF. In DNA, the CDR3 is TGCGCCAGCAGCCGAAGCGGGCCAGGTGACTCCTACGAGCAGTACTTC.

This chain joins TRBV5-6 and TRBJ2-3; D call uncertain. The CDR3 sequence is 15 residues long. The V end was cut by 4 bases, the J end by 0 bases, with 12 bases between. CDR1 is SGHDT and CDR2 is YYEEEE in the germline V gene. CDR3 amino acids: CASSKSVSSTDTQYF. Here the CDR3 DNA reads TGTGCCAGCAGCAAAAGCGTATCTAGCACAGATACGCAGTATTTT. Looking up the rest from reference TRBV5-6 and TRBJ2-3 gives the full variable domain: DAGVTQSPTHLIKTRGQQVTLRCSPKSGHDTVSWYQQALGQGPQFIFQYYEEEERQRGNFPDRFSGHQFPNYSSELNVNALLLGDSALYLCASSKSVSSTDTQYFGPGTRLTVL.

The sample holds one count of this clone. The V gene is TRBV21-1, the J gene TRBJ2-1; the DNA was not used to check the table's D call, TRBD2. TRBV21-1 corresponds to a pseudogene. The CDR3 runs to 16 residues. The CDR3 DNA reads TGTGCCAGCAGCCCCCCGCCTGTTAGCTCCTACAATGAGCAGTTCTTC. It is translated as CASSPPPVSSYNEQFF.

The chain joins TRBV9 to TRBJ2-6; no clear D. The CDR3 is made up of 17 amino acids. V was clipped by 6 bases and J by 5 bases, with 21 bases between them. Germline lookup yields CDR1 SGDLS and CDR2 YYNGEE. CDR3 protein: CASMPLYSNSRANVLTF. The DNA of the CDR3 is TGTGCCAGCATGCCGTTGTACTCAAACAGTCGGGCCAACGTCCTGACTTTC. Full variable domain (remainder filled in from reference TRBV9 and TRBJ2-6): DSGVTQTPKHLITATGQRVTLRCSPRSGDLSVYWYQQSLDQGLQFLIQYYNGEERAKGNILERFSAQQFPDLHSELNLSSLELGDSALYFCASMPLYSNSRANVLTFGAGSRLTVL.

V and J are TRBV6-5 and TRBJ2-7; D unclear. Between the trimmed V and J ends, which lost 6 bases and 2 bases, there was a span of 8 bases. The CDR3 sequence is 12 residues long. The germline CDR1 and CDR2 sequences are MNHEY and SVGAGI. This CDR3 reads CASSPSPYEQYF. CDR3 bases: TGTGCCAGCAGCCCCTCCCCCTACGAGCAGTACTTC.

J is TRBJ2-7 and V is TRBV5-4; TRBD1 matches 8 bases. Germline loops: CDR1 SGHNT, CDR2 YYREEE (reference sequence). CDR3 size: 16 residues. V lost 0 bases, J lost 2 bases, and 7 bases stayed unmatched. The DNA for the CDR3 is TGTGCCAGCAGCTTGGGCCAGGGGGCGTCGGCCTACGAGCAGTACTTC. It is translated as CASSLGQGASAYEQYF.

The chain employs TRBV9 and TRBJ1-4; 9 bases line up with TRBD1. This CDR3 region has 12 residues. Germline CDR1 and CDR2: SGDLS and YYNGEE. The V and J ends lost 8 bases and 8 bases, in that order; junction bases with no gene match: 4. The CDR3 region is CARGQGKEKLFF. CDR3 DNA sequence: TGTGCCAGGGGACAGGGTAAAGAAAAACTGTTTTTT.

CDR3 sequence: CASSSTGGSYEQYF. For the CDR3, the DNA is TGCGCCAGCAGCTCCACAGGGGGCTCCTACGAGCAGTACTTC. The rearrangement links TRBV4-1 to TRBJ2-7; TRBD1 matches 8 bases. This CDR3 is 14 amino acids long. Germline V gene data show CDR1 as MGHRA and CDR2 as YSYEKL. V shed 5 bases, J shed 0 bases, and the junction held 3 bases outside the gene matches.

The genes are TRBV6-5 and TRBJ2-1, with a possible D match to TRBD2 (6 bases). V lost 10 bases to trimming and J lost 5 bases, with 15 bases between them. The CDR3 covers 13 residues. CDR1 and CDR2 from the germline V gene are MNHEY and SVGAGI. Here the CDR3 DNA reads TGTGCCACGGGAGTTGGTATCGACAATGAGCAGTTCTTC. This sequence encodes CATGVGIDNEQFF.

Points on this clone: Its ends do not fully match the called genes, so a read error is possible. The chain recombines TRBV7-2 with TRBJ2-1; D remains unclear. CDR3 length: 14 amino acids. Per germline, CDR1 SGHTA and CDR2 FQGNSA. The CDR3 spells CATSTPRSYNEQFF. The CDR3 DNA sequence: TGTGCCACCAGCACCCCCAGGTCTTACAATGAGCAGTTCTTC.

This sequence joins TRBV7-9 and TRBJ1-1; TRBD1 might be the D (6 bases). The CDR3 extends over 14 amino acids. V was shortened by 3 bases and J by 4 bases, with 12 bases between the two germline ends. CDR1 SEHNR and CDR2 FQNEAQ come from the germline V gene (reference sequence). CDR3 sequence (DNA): TGTGCCAGCAGCTTGGGGGCGATTCCCACTGAAGCTTTCTTT. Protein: CASSLGAIPTEAFF.

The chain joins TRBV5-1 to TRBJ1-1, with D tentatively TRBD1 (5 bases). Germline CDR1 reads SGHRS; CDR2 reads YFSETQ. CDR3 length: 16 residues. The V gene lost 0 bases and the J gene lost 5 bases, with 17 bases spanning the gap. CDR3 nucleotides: TGCGCCAGCAGCTTGGGTCATCGGCTATGGGGGACTGAAGCTTTCTTT. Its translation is CASSLGHRLWGTEAFF.

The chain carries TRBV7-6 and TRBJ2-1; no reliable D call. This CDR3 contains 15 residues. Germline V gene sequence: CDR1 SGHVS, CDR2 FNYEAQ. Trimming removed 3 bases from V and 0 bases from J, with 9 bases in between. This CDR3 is CASSFLVSSYNEQFF. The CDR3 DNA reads TGTGCCAGCAGCTTCTTGGTGAGCTCCTACAATGAGCAGTTCTTC. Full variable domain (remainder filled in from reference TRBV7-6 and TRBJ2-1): GAGVSQSPRYKVTKRGQDVALRCDPISGHVSLYWYRQALGQGPEFLTYFNYEAQQDKSGLPNDRFSAERPEGSISTLTIQRTEQRDSAMYRCASSFLVSSYNEQFFGPGTRLTVL.

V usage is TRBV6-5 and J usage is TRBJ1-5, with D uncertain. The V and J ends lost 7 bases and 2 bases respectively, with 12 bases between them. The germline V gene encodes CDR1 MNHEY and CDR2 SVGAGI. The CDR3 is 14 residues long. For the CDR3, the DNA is TGTGCCAGCACTTCGCGGGTTGGCAATCAGCCCCAGCATTTT. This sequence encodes CASTSRVGNQPQHF.

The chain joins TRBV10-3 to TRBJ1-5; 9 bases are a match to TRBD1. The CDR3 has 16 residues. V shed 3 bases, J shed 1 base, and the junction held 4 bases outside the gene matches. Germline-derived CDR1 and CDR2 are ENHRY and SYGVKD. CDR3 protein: CAISDLGTGSNQPQHF. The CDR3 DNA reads TGTGCCATCAGTGACCTTGGGACAGGGAGCAATCAGCCCCAGCATTTT.

CDR3 region: CASSQDLTGSNQPQHF. In DNA form, the CDR3 reads TGCGCCAGCAGCCAAGATCTAACGGGTAGCAATCAGCCCCAGCATTTT. The chain is built from TRBV4-3 and TRBJ1-5; unclear D gene. The CDR3 has 16 residues. Germline CDR1 and CDR2: LGHNA and YSLEER. V gave up 0 bases and J gave up 0 bases, with 9 bases separating them.

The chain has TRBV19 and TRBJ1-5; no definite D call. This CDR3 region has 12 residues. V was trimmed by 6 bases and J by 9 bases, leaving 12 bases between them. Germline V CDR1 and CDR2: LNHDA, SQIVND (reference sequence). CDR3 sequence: CASSQGPWPQHF. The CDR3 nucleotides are TGTGCCAGTAGCCAAGGCCCATGGCCCCAGCATTTT.

DNA of the CDR3: TGTGCCAGCATAAAAGGGGTGCAATCTGGGGCCAACGTCCTGACTTTC. It codes for CASIKGVQSGANVLTF. The rearrangement links TRBV6-6 to TRBJ2-6; weak D call: TRBD1 (5 bases). Deletions cut 7 bases from V and 1 base from J, with 14 bases between. CDR3 length: 16 amino acids. In germline, CDR1 is MNHNY, CDR2 SVGAGI (reference sequence).

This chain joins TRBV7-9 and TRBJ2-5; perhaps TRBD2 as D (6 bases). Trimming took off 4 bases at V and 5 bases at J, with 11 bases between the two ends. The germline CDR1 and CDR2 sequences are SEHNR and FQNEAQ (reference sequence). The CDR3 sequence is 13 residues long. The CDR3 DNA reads TGTGCCAGCAGCTCCAGACTAGACGAGACCCAGTACTTC. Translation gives CASSSRLDETQYF.